Following are 28 T cell receptor beta chains from one sample sequenced in a study of blood T cells in healthy people across ages. Primers used in a second PCR of roughly 7 to 11 cycles were a sample-barcoded 5' primer and a J-beta primer mix. TCRdb re-called the 5' RACE reads with MiXCR, one entry per CDR3 protein. The sample gives 2 million or so distinct CDR3 sequences, 49% of which show up once; roughly 2.1% is in the top ten. Sequenced input: blood. The receptors derive from a woman in her thirties or forties in good health.

The chain joins TRBV5-5 to TRBJ2-3; 10 nucleotides align to TRBD1. Trimming took 1 base from V and 4 from J; bases not matched to a gene: 9. Germline assignment: CDR1 SGHKS and CDR2 YYEKEE (reference sequence). This CDR3 comprises 17 residues. Here the CDR3 reads CASSLLVLGQGADTQYF. The CDR3, as DNA: TGTGCCAGCAGCTTGTTGGTGCTCGGACAGGGGGCAGATACGCAGTATTTT.

The gene calls are TRBV28 and TRBJ2-5; D possibly corresponds to TRBD1 (6 bases). Germline CDR1 is MDHEN and CDR2 is SYDVKM. V was clipped by 6 bases and J by 7 bases, with 15 bases between them. The CDR3 contains 13 residues. The CDR3 region has the DNA TGTGCCAGCAGGGCCGGACAGAGTTCGACCCAGTACTTC. This sequence encodes CASRAGQSSTQYF.

The chain recombines TRBV7-9 with TRBJ1-2; D gene uncertain. The CDR3 is 16 amino acids. Per germline, CDR1 SEHNR and CDR2 FQNEAQ (reference sequence). V was pared by 2 bases and J by 4 bases, with 17 bases between. The DNA of the CDR3 is TGTGCCAGCAGCTTAAGTTGGTCCAGGACGGGCTATGGCTACACCTTC. Encoded protein: CASSLSWSRTGYGYTF.

V gene TRBV20-1 combines with J gene TRBJ2-5, with 8 bases matching TRBD2. The CDR3 spans 13 residues. The J segment lost 5 bases and the V segment lost 4 bases, leaving 6 bases of the junction unmatched. CDR1 and CDR2 (germline): DFQATT, SNEGSKA (reference sequence). The CDR3 nucleotides read TGCAGTGCTAAGACGGGGGGGCCTGAGACCCAGTACTTC. Its protein is CSAKTGGPETQYF.

In its sample, this clonotype was seen a few times. CDR3 sequence: CSFQWGRRETQYF. The DNA for the CDR3 is TGCAGTTTTCAATGGGGTAGAAGAGAGACCCAGTACTTC. The genes are TRBV20-1 and TRBJ2-5; D is ambiguous. The CDR3 length is 13 residues. The germline V gene has CDR1 DFQATT and CDR2 SNEGSKA (reference sequence). V lost 8 bases to trimming and J lost 4 bases, with 17 bases between them.

In this sample, this clonotype turned up a few times. The V call is TRBV4-2, the J call TRBJ2-7; D gene uncertain. V was shortened by 0 bases and J by 7 bases, with 10 bases between the two germline ends. There are 13 residues in the CDR3. CDR1 and CDR2 from the germline V gene are LGHNA and YNFKEQ. This CDR3 reads CASSQESPEEQYF. The CDR3 DNA reads as TGTGCCAGCAGCCAAGAGTCCCCGGAGGAGCAGTACTTC.

The V and J genes are TRBV29-1 and TRBJ1-2; TRBD1 aligns across 10 bases. The J segment lost 4 bases and the V segment lost 5 bases, leaving 4 bases of the junction unmatched. The CDR3 contains 13 residues. Germline CDR1 SQVTM, CDR2 ANQGSEA. CDR3 sequence (DNA): TGCAGCGTTCTCCGGGACAGGGGCTATGGCTACACCTTC. Translation: CSVLRDRGYGYTF.

The chain couples TRBV20-1 to TRBJ1-6, with D possibly TRBD1 on 6 matching bases. Trimming cost V 3 bases and J 10 bases, with 16 bases left between them. Per the germline V gene, CDR1 is DFQATT and CDR2 is SNEGSKA (reference sequence). The CDR3 is made up of 14 amino acids. The CDR3 loop reads CSASEGGVGSPLHF. CDR3 coding DNA: TGCAGTGCTAGTGAGGGGGGAGTCGGCTCACCCCTCCACTTT.

The chain employs TRBV11-2 and TRBJ2-7, with TRBD2 identical over 7 bases. Germline values: CDR1 SGHAT, CDR2 FQNNGV. There are 16 residues in the CDR3. V gave up 5 bases and J gave up 7 bases; unmatched junction bases: 17. CDR3 protein: CASSPHRGGGRSEQYF. The CDR3 DNA sequence: TGTGCCAGCAGCCCCCATCGGGGCGGGGGTCGTTCGGAGCAGTACTTC.

The V and J genes are TRBV4-3 and TRBJ2-1; D is perhaps TRBD2 (5 bases). Germline CDR1 LGHNA, CDR2 YSLEER. The CDR3 contains 14 residues. The ends were cut back, 3 bases at V and 13 bases at J, with 19 bases in the middle. The CDR3, as DNA: TGCGCCAGCAGCCACGGTGCCGGGGTAGAGACCCAGTTCTTC. It translates to CASSHGAGVETQFF.

The chain couples TRBV20-1 to TRBJ2-7, with D possibly matching TRBD1 (5 bases). The DNA matches TRBJ2-5 better at its end, which makes the J call doubtful. CDR1 is DFQATT and CDR2 is SNEGSKA in the germline V gene (reference sequence). CDR3 size: 14 residues. CDR3 in DNA: TGCAGTGCCAAGGGTTGGGGCCGAGGAGAGACCCAGTACTTC. It translates to CSAKGWGRGETQYF.

The chain links TRBV21-1 to TRBJ2-3; the table names TRBD2, a call not compared with the DNA. TRBV21-1 is a known pseudogene. The CDR3 has 15 residues. DNA for the CDR3: TGTGCCAGCCTAAGGTTCCCTCGTGGCACAGATACGCAGTATTTT. Translation gives CASLRFPRGTDTQYF.

The gene calls are TRBV20-1 and TRBJ2-3; no firm D call. The CDR3 is 13 amino acids. Germline assignment: CDR1 DFQATT and CDR2 SNEGSKA (reference sequence). V lost 6 bases, J lost 5 bases, and 15 bases lay in between. CDR3 in amino acids: CSAWGSKEDTQYF. For the CDR3, the DNA is TGCAGTGCATGGGGTAGCAAGGAAGATACGCAGTATTTT.

This clonotype showed up just a few times. V usage is TRBV6-1 and J usage is TRBJ1-2; D gene unclear. The CDR3 consists of 15 residues. V was clipped by 0 bases and J by 2 bases, with 10 bases between them. CDR1 is MNHNS, CDR2 SASEGT, per germline. The CDR3 DNA follows: TGTGCCAGCAGTGAAGCGCTTCGGGAGAACTATGGCTACACCTTC. Translated, it gives CASSEALRENYGYTF.

A few counts support this clonotype. The V gene is TRBV20-1, the J gene TRBJ1-2, with 9 bases lining up with TRBD1. V shed 5 bases, J shed 4 bases, and the junction held 5 bases outside the gene matches. The CDR3 is 13 residues long. The germline V gene has CDR1 DFQATT and CDR2 SNEGSKA (reference sequence). DNA for the CDR3: TGCAGTGCTTCCGACAGGGGGAGCTATGGCTACACCTTC. Amino acids: CSASDRGSYGYTF.

This clonotype was observed a handful of times. The CDR3 spells CASSQDLSTDYGYTF. As DNA, the CDR3 is TGCGCCAGCAGCCAAGATCTATCGACGGACTATGGCTACACCTTC. The J gene is TRBJ1-2, the V gene TRBV4-1; no clear D gene. The germline V and J ends were trimmed by 0 bases and 3 bases, with 11 bases remaining between them. The CDR3 loop spans 15 amino acids. CDR1 and CDR2 (germline): MGHRA, YSYEKL.

This chain links TRBV4-2 with TRBJ2-7, with 10 bases aligning to TRBD1. TRBJ2-4 explains the end of the DNA better; the J call may be wrong. The CDR3 contains 13 residues. Per the germline V gene, CDR1 is LGHNA and CDR2 is YNFKEQ. CDR3 residues: CASSPGQGGIQYF. In DNA form, the CDR3 reads TGTGCCAGCAGCCCAGGACAGGGGGGCATTCAGTACTTC.

This clonotype was counted only a few times. This chain links TRBV6-1 with TRBJ1-2, with D perhaps TRBD1 (5 bases). The CDR3 consists of 15 residues. Germline V gene sequence: CDR1 MNHNS, CDR2 SASEGT. V was cut by 3 bases and J by 4 bases, with 15 bases left in between. The CDR3 loop reads CASSDGTPLLYGYTF. The CDR3 DNA reads as TGTGCCAGCAGTGATGGGACCCCGCTCCTCTATGGCTACACCTTC.

The chain employs TRBV15 and TRBJ2-7; 9 bases fit TRBD1. V shed 4 bases and J 3 bases; nucleotides not matched to a gene: 7. The germline V gene has CDR1 LNHNV and CDR2 YYDKDF (reference sequence). CDR3 length: 15 residues. In nucleotides, the CDR3 is TGTGCCACCAGCAACCAAAGACAGGGGGTCTACGAGCAGTACTTC. Protein sequence: CATSNQRQGVYEQYF.

This clonotype was seen only a few times. The chain is built from TRBV5-1 and TRBJ2-3, with TRBD1 matching 7 bases. CDR3 size: 14 residues. Trimming took 4 bases from V and 4 from J; bases not matched to a gene: 6. Germline V lookup: CDR1 SGHRS, CDR2 YFSETQ. This chain's CDR3 is CASSIGQAPDTQYF. The CDR3 bases are TGCGCCAGCAGCATAGGACAGGCCCCAGATACGCAGTATTTT.

In its sample, this clonotype was seen a few times. The rearrangement links TRBV6-5 to TRBJ2-7, with 8 bases fitting TRBD1. Germline V gene data show CDR1 as MNHEY and CDR2 as SVGAGI. This CDR3 comprises 17 residues. The ends lost 0 bases at V and 0 bases at J; junction bases unmatched: 7. The CDR3 region has the DNA TGTGCCAGCAGTTACTCGGCCGGGACAGGCGGCTCCTACGAGCAGTACTTC. This translates into CASSYSAGTGGSYEQYF.

The rearrangement joins TRBV7-2 to TRBJ2-5, with D uncertain. The germline V and J ends were trimmed by 5 bases and 1 base, with 11 bases remaining between them. Germline CDR1 is SGHTA and CDR2 is FQGNSA. The CDR3 contains 14 residues. CDR3 protein: CASSKNPIQETQYF. In DNA, the CDR3 is TGTGCCAGCAGCAAAAATCCCATCCAAGAGACCCAGTACTTC.

The chain uses TRBV4-1 and TRBJ2-1; 11 bases are a match to TRBD2. CDR3 length equals 14 residues. Germline V gene data show CDR1 as MGHRA and CDR2 as YSYEKL. V was pared by 7 bases and J by 5 bases, with 4 bases of the junction left unmatched. The CDR3 region is CASTGLAVDNEQFF. Written as DNA, the CDR3 is TGCGCCAGCACGGGACTAGCGGTCGACAATGAGCAGTTCTTC.

V gene TRBV10-2 combines with J gene TRBJ2-7, with D hard to call. The CDR3 sequence is 16 residues long. The germline V gene has CDR1 WSHSY and CDR2 SAAADI. The V and J ends lost 0 bases and 0 bases respectively, with 12 bases between them. The CDR3 sequence is CASSESIGRSSYEQYF. CDR3 nucleotide sequence: TGCGCCAGCAGTGAGTCGATTGGTCGGAGCTCCTACGAGCAGTACTTC.

This clonotype appeared a few times. V is TRBV25-1 and J is TRBJ2-7; 9 nucleotides line up with TRBD1. The CDR3 is made up of 14 amino acids. Germline CDR1 is MGHDK and CDR2 is SYGVNS. V lost 6 bases, J lost 3 bases, and 6 bases stayed unmatched. The chain's CDR3 is CASRAGTGFYEQYF. CDR3 DNA sequence: TGTGCCAGCAGGGCCGGGACAGGGTTCTACGAGCAGTACTTC.

This clonotype has ten or more counts. This rearrangement joins TRBV6-2 or TRBV6-3 to TRBJ2-7; the D is unclear. CDR1 and CDR2 (germline): MNHEY, SVGEGT. The CDR3 spans 13 residues. V lost 5 bases and J lost 3, with 11 bases in between. The CDR3 spells CASSKIGVYEQYF. CDR3 bases: TGTGCCAGCAGTAAAATTGGGGTCTACGAGCAGTACTTC.

The chain couples TRBV4-3 to TRBJ2-5; 7 bases are shared with TRBD2. The CDR3 extends over 13 amino acids. Looked up from germline, CDR1 is LGHNA and CDR2 is YSLEER. J lost 11 bases, V lost 5 bases, and 11 bases had no gene match. The CDR3 DNA sequence: TGCGCCAGCAGCAGGACTAGTTTCGATGAGCAGTACTTC. It codes for CASSRTSFDEQYF.

This rearrangement joins TRBV7-8 to TRBJ2-3; D gene uncertain. This CDR3 is 13 amino acids long. CDR1 is SGHVS, CDR2 FQNEAQ, per germline. Deletions cut 2 bases from V and 4 bases from J, with 7 bases between. In DNA, the CDR3 is TGTGCCAGCAGCTTAAATCTCCCAGATACGCAGTATTTT. Translated: CASSLNLPDTQYF.